This T cell receptor (beta chain) was captured by sequencing in a study of post-analysis software for immune sequencing data. The overall study: Relapsing-remitting, secondary progressive and progressive-relapsing multiple sclerosis courses were included.

This clonotype was seen only a few times. Its antigen remains unknown. A read error may account for a junction end that differs from germline. Study results and limitations: Controls showed significantly higher normalized Chao1 diversity than did multiple sclerosis patients. Four to six TRBV segments (TRBV5-6, TRBV5-1 and TRBV20-1 among them) occurred more frequently in patients than in controls.

Germline V gives CDR1 MNHEY, CDR2 SVGAGI. The CDR3 has 16 residues. The TCR beta cDNA libraries contained unique molecular identifiers. Approximately 0.5 million cDNA molecules were recovered from an input of roughly 0.95 to 11 million T cells. TCRdb reprocessed the PCR reads with MiXCR, giving one entry per CDR3 protein. The sample records more than 500,000 distinct CDR3 sequences, roughly 34% being singletons. The V call is TRBV6-5, the J call TRBJ1-1, with 7 bases that match TRBD1. The sequenced material came from blood. The receptor's source is a girl younger than 18 with multiple sclerosis. The CDR3 spells CASSPENRGWNTEAFF. The CDR3 bases are TGTGCCAGCAGCCCCGAGAACAGGGGCTGGAACACTGAGGCTTTCTTT.